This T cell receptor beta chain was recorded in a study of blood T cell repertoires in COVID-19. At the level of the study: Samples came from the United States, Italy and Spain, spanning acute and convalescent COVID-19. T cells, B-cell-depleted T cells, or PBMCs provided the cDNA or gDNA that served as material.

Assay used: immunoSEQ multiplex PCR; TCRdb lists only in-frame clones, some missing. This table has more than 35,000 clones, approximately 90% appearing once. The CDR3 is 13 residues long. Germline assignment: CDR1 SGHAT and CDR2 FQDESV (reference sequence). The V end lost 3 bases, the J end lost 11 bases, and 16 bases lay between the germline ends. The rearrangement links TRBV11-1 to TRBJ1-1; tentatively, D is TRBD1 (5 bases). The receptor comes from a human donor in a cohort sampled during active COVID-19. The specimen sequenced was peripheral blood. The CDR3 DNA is TGTGCCAGCAGCTTCGACAGACAACTGGGGGCTTTCTTT. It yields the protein CASSFDRQLGAFF.